The clone carrying this T cell receptor beta chain was counted a few times. Its antigen is currently unknown. Per germline, CDR1 LNHDA and CDR2 SQIVND (reference sequence). V shed 3 bases and J shed 9 bases, with 12 bases lying between them. The CDR3 covers 14 residues. RNA transcripts yielded amplified TCR beta CDR3 regions. The HTBI primer set served for first-round RT-PCR of the TCR CDR3. A single record per CDR3 protein comes from TCRdb applying MiXCR to the multiplex PCR reads. The repertoire holds fewer than 650,000 distinct CDR3 sequences, 14% seen once, with around 7% in the top ten. The sample belongs to a study of T cells in Graves' hyperthyroidism and ophthalmopathy. Study background: Specimen type is peripheral blood, collected at initial diagnosis prior to any treatment.

Study-level findings and limits: Patients with ophthalmopathy were separated from those with stable hyperthyroidism by a 13 V-J model. Most expanded thyroid clonotypes above 0.001 also appeared in blood.

The genes are TRBV19 and TRBJ1-6; D is uncertain. This sequence originates from a woman aged 18 to 35 with Graves' ophthalmopathy. Sequencing was performed on blood. CDR3 DNA sequence: TGTGCCAGTAGTATCGGCGGCGAGGTTTCACCCCTCCACTTT. Translation: CASSIGGEVSPLHF.